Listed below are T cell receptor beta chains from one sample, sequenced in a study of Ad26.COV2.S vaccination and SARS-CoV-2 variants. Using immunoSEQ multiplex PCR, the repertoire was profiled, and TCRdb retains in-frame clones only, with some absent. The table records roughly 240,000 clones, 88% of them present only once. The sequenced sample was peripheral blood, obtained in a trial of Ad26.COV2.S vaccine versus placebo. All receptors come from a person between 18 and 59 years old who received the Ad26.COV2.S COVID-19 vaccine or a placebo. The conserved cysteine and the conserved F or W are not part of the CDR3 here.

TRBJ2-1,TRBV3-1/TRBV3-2,ASSQGQGPSSYNEQF
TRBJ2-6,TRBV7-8,ASSPRWTGPGANVLT
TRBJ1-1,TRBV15,ATSSLGGGTEAF
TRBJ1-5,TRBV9,ASSVGPGGQPQH
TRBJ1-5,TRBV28,ASSPPGGNQPQH
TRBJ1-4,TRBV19,ASSPLLRGHEKLF
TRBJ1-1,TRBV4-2,ASSSGTAGVAF
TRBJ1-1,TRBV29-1,SARGPTVNTEAF
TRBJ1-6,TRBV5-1,ASSRDWAQGSPLH
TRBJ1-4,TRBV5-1,ASSPGTGGAWSEKLF
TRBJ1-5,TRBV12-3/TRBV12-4,ASSLRRDQPQH
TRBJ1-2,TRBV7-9,ASSSQGALGYT
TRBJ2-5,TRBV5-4,ASSLLAGAQETQY
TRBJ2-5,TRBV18,ASSPPLGGPQETQY
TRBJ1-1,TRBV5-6,ASSLWDRINTEAF
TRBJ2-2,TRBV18,ASSPRSKHPNTGELF
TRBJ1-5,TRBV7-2,ASSSDTLRSQPQH
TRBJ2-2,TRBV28,ASSSGTHVSGELF
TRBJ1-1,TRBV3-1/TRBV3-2,ASSQRGQGRSAF
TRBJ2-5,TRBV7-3,ASSSMTSGVQETQY
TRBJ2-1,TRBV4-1,ASSQSAGEPSEQF
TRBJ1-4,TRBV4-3,ASSQGQGARTNEKLF
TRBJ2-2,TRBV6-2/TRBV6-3,ASSYQAGTGELF
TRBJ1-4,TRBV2,ASSEINRALEEKLF
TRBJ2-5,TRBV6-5,ASSGPGSQETQY
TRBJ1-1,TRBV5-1,ASSLDTGTEAF
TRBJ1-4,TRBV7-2,ASSLGQTHTTNEKLF